These 25 T cell receptor beta chains were all obtained from the same sample, sequenced in a study of blood T cell repertoires in COVID-19. Sequencing used immunoSEQ multiplex PCR; TCRdb keeps in-frame clones, though not all of them. The sample includes 200,000 to 300,000 clones, around 80% seen only once; the top ten take around 4.2%. Sequenced input: peripheral blood. These receptors all stem from a man aged 55 to 70 with acute or convalescent COVID-19.

The chain uses TRBV7-2 and TRBJ2-5; 11 positions agree with TRBD2. Germline V gene lookup returns CDR1 SGHTA and CDR2 FQGNSA. The CDR3 runs 15 residues. The V and J ends lost 4 bases and 4 bases, in that order; junction bases with no gene match: 5. The CDR3 protein is CASSYYSGRAETQYF. In nucleotides, the CDR3 is TGTGCCAGCAGCTATTATAGCGGGAGGGCAGAGACCCAGTACTTC.

The gene calls are TRBV3-1 (or the pseudogene TRBV3-2) and TRBJ1-5, with 7 bases matching TRBD1. CDR3 length: 14 amino acids. The V and J ends lost 4 bases and 4 bases, in that order; junction bases with no gene match: 4. Germline loops: CDR1 LGHDT, CDR2 YNNKEL (reference sequence). The CDR3 spells CASSRTGANQPQHF. The CDR3 region has the DNA TGTGCCAGCAGCCGGACAGGAGCTAATCAGCCCCAGCATTTT.

This chain joins TRBV5-1 and TRBJ2-5; 7 positions agree with TRBD1. Per the germline V gene, CDR1 is SGHRS and CDR2 is YFSETQ. This CDR3 is built from 16 residues. The V and J ends lost 3 bases and 0 bases, in that order; junction bases with no gene match: 8. CDR3 loop: CASSSVRGTDQETQYF. CDR3 sequence (DNA): TGCGCCAGCAGCTCCGTTCGTGGGACAGACCAAGAGACCCAGTACTTC.

The chain links TRBV10-3 to TRBJ2-5, with 11 bases identical to TRBD2. Unmatched junction bases numbered 3, after V lost 2 bases and J lost 4 bases. The CDR3 contains 15 residues. Per the germline V gene, CDR1 is ENHRY and CDR2 is SYGVKD. This CDR3 is CAISEGLAGRETQYF. CDR3 DNA: TGTGCCATCAGTGAGGGACTAGCGGGTCGAGAGACCCAGTACTTC.

V is TRBV28 and J is TRBJ1-6, with TRBD1 matching 9 bases. The CDR3 runs to 15 residues. In germline, CDR1 is MDHEN, CDR2 SYDVKM. V shed 5 bases, J shed 9 bases, and the junction held 8 bases outside the gene matches. CDR3 nucleotide sequence: TGTGCCAGCAGTACGCCCACAGGGGGCATTTCACCCCTCCACTTT. Its protein product is CASSTPTGGISPLHF.

V usage is TRBV28 and J usage is TRBJ1-2; 8 bases are a match to TRBD1. The CDR3 covers 16 residues. CDR1 is MDHEN and CDR2 is SYDVKM in the germline V gene. V shed 4 bases and J 3 bases; nucleotides not matched to a gene: 10. CDR3 DNA sequence: TGTGCCAGCAGTTACCTGGACAGGGCGTGGGACTATGGCTACACCTTC. Translating it yields CASSYLDRAWDYGYTF.

The genes are TRBV28 and TRBJ1-1, with D unresolved. Germline CDR1 MDHEN, CDR2 SYDVKM. This CDR3 spans 14 amino acids. Deletions cut 3 bases from V and 8 bases from J, with 16 bases between. CDR3 nucleotide sequence: TGTGCCAGCAGTTTCTCTTCTCTTCAAGCGGAAGCTTTCTTT. This codes for CASSFSSLQAEAFF.

For the CDR3, the DNA is TGTGCCAGCAGCCCAAGAGGTACTAGCGGTTCCTACGAGCAGTACTTC. Protein sequence: CASSPRGTSGSYEQYF. The genes are TRBV7-8 and TRBJ2-7; 8 nucleotides agree with TRBD2. The CDR3 sequence is 16 residues long. Germline-derived CDR1 and CDR2 are SGHVS and FQNEAQ. V trimming: 5 bases; J trimming: 1 base; junction bases outside the gene matches: 10.

V usage is TRBV14 and J usage is TRBJ2-1; 9 bases agree with TRBD2. Per the germline V gene, CDR1 is SGHDN and CDR2 is FVKESK. This CDR3 region has 17 residues. The V gene end was trimmed by 4 bases and the J gene end by 4 bases; junction bases not matched to a gene: 11. The CDR3 sequence: CASSPPSGGGGYNEQFF. CDR3 in DNA: TGTGCCAGCAGCCCCCCCTCGGGCGGGGGGGGTTACAATGAGCAGTTCTTC.

V and J are TRBV9 and TRBJ2-7; D not certain. This CDR3 contains 14 residues. CDR1 SGDLS and CDR2 YYNGEE come from the germline V gene. V was trimmed by 2 bases and J by 0 bases, leaving 9 bases between them. CDR3 bases: TGTGCCAGCAGCGTTACACGTTCCTCCTACGAGCAGTACTTC. Its translation is CASSVTRSSYEQYF.

The gene calls are TRBV6-5 and TRBJ2-1; TRBD1 matches 10 bases. The CDR3 loop spans 16 amino acids. J was trimmed by 6 bases and V by 1 base; bases with no gene match: 6. Germline-derived CDR1 and CDR2 are MNHEY and SVGAGI. The CDR3 DNA is TGTGCCAGCAGTTACTACCCGGGACAGGGGTTCAATGAGCAGTTCTTC. This sequence encodes CASSYYPGQGFNEQFF.

The chain couples TRBV27 to TRBJ2-2; a possible D gene is TRBD2 (7 bases). Deletions cut 2 bases from V and 7 bases from J, with 11 bases between. CDR3 length: 14 residues. Germline values: CDR1 MNHEY, CDR2 SMNVEV (reference sequence). The CDR3 nucleotides read TGTGCCAGCAGTTTAGCGGGGGCTGGCGGGGAGCTGTTTTTT. Protein sequence: CASSLAGAGGELFF.

The chain is built from TRBV27 and TRBJ2-2; the D gene is possibly TRBD2 (5 bases). V was shortened by 3 bases and J by 5 bases, with 10 bases between the two germline ends. Germline V CDR1 and CDR2: MNHEY, SMNVEV (reference sequence). This CDR3 is 14 amino acids long. This CDR3 is CASSFWERTGELFF. DNA for the CDR3: TGTGCCAGCAGTTTCTGGGAGCGGACCGGGGAGCTGTTTTTT.

This chain joins TRBV6-2 or TRBV6-3 and TRBJ1-1; TRBD1 matches 10 bases. Germline V gene sequence: CDR1 MNHEY, CDR2 SVGEGT. This CDR3 has 15 residues. The trim removed 4 bases at V and 4 bases at J, leaving 6 bases unmatched. CDR3 nucleotides: TGTGCCAGCAGTTCAAGGGACAGGGGTCCCACTGAAGCTTTCTTT. Amino acids: CASSSRDRGPTEAFF.

This clone was observed once. The V and J genes are TRBV19 and TRBJ1-6; the match to TRBD1 covers 10 bases. V gave up 4 bases and J gave up 7 bases; unmatched junction bases: 7. CDR3 length: 16 amino acids. Per germline, CDR1 LNHDA and CDR2 SQIVND (reference sequence). Written as DNA, the CDR3 is TGTGCCAGTAGTACAAGTCCGGGACAGGGGAATTCACCCCTCCACTTT. It specifies CASSTSPGQGNSPLHF.

This clone was seen only a few times. Other DNA sequences within the sample encode an identical CDR3. The rearrangement uses TRBV7-3 and TRBJ2-3; TRBD2 might be the D (5 bases). CDR3 length: 14 residues. CDR1 and CDR2 from the germline V gene are SGHTA and FQGTGA. V was pared by 5 bases and J by 0 bases, with 9 bases between. The CDR3 nucleotides read TGTGCCAGCAGCCTCCGAGGGAGCACAGATACGCAGTATTTT. The encoded protein is CASSLRGSTDTQYF.

By share, this clone ranks as large. The chain has TRBV20-1 and TRBJ2-7, with 7 bases lining up with TRBD1. Germline V gene data show CDR1 as DFQATT and CDR2 as SNEGSKA (reference sequence). J was trimmed by 7 bases and V by 0 bases; bases with no gene match: 0. CDR3 length: 11 amino acids. CDR3 in amino acids: CSAREDREQYF. The CDR3 bases are TGCAGTGCTAGAGAGGACAGGGAGCAGTACTTC.

J is TRBJ1-2 and V is TRBV10-3; a possible D gene is TRBD1 (6 bases). Germline assignment: CDR1 ENHRY and CDR2 SYGVKD. The V end lost 2 bases, the J end lost 4 bases, and 8 bases lay between the germline ends. This CDR3 comprises 13 residues. The CDR3 DNA sequence: TGTGCCATCAGTGAGAGGACAGTCTATGGCTACACCTTC. Translating it yields CAISERTVYGYTF.

J is TRBJ1-1 and V is TRBV7-9, with D tentatively TRBD1 (6 bases). The CDR3 is made up of 15 amino acids. V lost 2 bases to trimming and J lost 5 bases, with 15 bases between them. The germline CDR1 and CDR2 sequences are SEHNR and FQNEAQ (reference sequence). The CDR3 coding sequence is TGTGCCAGCAGCTTATTTGGGGGGGCTAGGACTGAAGCTTTCTTT. It encodes CASSLFGGARTEAFF.

The chain has TRBV19 and TRBJ1-2; possible D gene TRBD1, 6 bases. The CDR3 is made up of 11 amino acids. Trimming cost V 3 bases and J 7 bases, with 6 bases left between them. CDR1 is LNHDA, CDR2 SQIVND, per germline (reference sequence). CDR3 residues: CASSMGAGYTF. CDR3 bases: TGTGCCAGTAGTATGGGGGCTGGCTACACCTTC.

This chain uses TRBV7-3 with TRBJ2-5; the match to TRBD2 covers 7 bases. The CDR3 is made up of 12 amino acids. The V gene end was trimmed by 11 bases and the J gene end by 0 bases; junction bases not matched to a gene: 3. Germline V CDR1 and CDR2: SGHTA, FQGTGA. The CDR3 sequence: CALRGDQETQYF. CDR3 bases: TGTGCCCTACGGGGGGACCAAGAGACCCAGTACTTC.

The chain couples TRBV5-4 to TRBJ2-2; D remains unclear. This CDR3 region has 15 residues. V shed 3 bases and J shed 4 bases, with 13 bases lying between them. Germline V gives CDR1 SGHNT, CDR2 YYREEE (reference sequence). The CDR3: CASSSPQRPTGELFF. The CDR3 DNA sequence: TGTGCCAGCAGCTCACCACAGAGACCCACCGGGGAGCTGTTTTTT.

CDR3 in amino acids: CASSFGGRVGETQYF. The CDR3 DNA reads TGTGCCAGCAGTTTTGGTGGGAGGGTGGGAGAGACCCAGTACTTC. V is TRBV28 and J is TRBJ2-5, with TRBD2 identical over 7 bases. CDR3 length equals 15 residues. Germline CDR1 MDHEN, CDR2 SYDVKM. With 3 bases clipped from V and 4 bases from J, the junction kept 8 bases outside the gene matches. Complete variable domain (other parts from reference TRBV28 and TRBJ2-5): DVKVTQSSRYLVKRTGEKVFLECVQDMDHENMFWYRQDPGLGLRLIYFSYDVKMKEKGDIPEGYSVSREKKERFSLILESASTNQTSMYLCASSFGGRVGETQYFGPGTRLLVL.

The chain recombines TRBV6-5 with TRBJ1-6; D gene ambiguous. This CDR3 comprises 15 residues. V lost 4 bases and J lost 7, with 14 bases in between. In germline, CDR1 is MNHEY, CDR2 SVGAGI. The CDR3 DNA reads TGTGCCAGCAGTTCGACCTCGGGAAGGAATTCACCCCTCCACTTT. Encoded protein: CASSSTSGRNSPLHF.

In the case of this clone: Other DNA variants within this sample encode the same CDR3. The rearrangement links TRBV5-1 to TRBJ2-2; D may be TRBD1 (6 bases). CDR1 SGHRS and CDR2 YFSETQ come from the germline V gene. V dropped 2 bases and J dropped 0 bases, with 11 bases sitting between them. This CDR3 is 16 amino acids long. The CDR3 DNA sequence: TGCGCCAGCAGCTTAGCTGGGGGCGCGAACACCGGGGAGCTGTTTTTT. Translated: CASSLAGGANTGELFF. The variable domain in full, completed from reference TRBV5-1 and TRBJ2-2, reads KAGVTQTPRYLIKTRGQQVTLSCSPISGHRSVSWYQQTPGQGLQFLFEYFSETQRNKGNFPGRFSGRQFSNSRSEMNVSTLELGDSALYLCASSLAGGANTGELFFGEGSRLTVL.